Following are 9 T cell receptor beta chains from one sample sequenced in a study of immune evolution from preneoplasia to lung adenocarcinoma. Only in-frame clones appear in the TCRdb table, and some are missing; sequencing was by immunoSEQ multiplex PCR. The profile covers 3,500 to 5,000 clones, with around 74% appearing a single time and about 28% taken by the ten largest. The sequenced sample consisted of FFPE invasive lung adenocarcinoma tissue. The receptors stem from a person in their forties or fifties with lung adenocarcinoma. Some clones in this sample may be carry-over from other donors' samples.

The chain has TRBV9 and TRBJ2-3, with D hard to call. Trimming removed 0 bases from V and 4 bases from J, with 12 bases in between. The germline gives CDR1 SGDLS, CDR2 YYNGEE. This CDR3 is built from 15 residues. The CDR3 reads CASSVEDPSPDTQYF. CDR3 nucleotides: TGTGCCAGCAGCGTAGAGGACCCAAGCCCAGATACGCAGTATTTT. The complete variable domain, with remaining parts taken from reference TRBV9 and TRBJ2-3, reads DSGVTQTPKHLITATGQRVTLRCSPRSGDLSVYWYQQSLDQGLQFLIQYYNGEERAKGNILERFSAQQFPDLHSELNLSSLELGDSALYFCASSVEDPSPDTQYFGPGTRLTVL.

The genes are TRBV11-2 and TRBJ2-2; TRBD1 aligns across 9 bases. Germline assignment: CDR1 SGHAT and CDR2 FQNNGV. The CDR3 is made up of 14 amino acids. With 3 bases clipped from V and 7 bases from J, the junction kept 3 bases outside the gene matches. DNA for the CDR3: TGTGCCAGCAGCTTCGGACAGGGGATCGGGGAGCTGTTTTTT. Encoded protein: CASSFGQGIGELFF.

The chain recombines TRBV27 with TRBJ1-6, with D possibly matching TRBD1 (5 bases). Trimming took 2 bases from V and 8 from J, leaving 16 bases between them. This CDR3 is built from 16 residues. Germline V gene sequence: CDR1 MNHEY, CDR2 SMNVEV (reference sequence). CDR3: CASSLMAGRGDSPLHF. In DNA, the CDR3 is TGTGCCAGCAGTTTAATGGCAGGGAGAGGGGATTCACCCCTCCACTTT.

This clone was counted between two and nine times. The chain combines TRBV4-1 with TRBJ2-5; D may match TRBD1 or TRBD2 (5 bases each). The CDR3 runs 10 residues. In germline, CDR1 is MGHRA, CDR2 YSYEKL. V was clipped by 5 bases and J by 13 bases, with 11 bases between them. CDR3 nucleotide sequence: TGCGCCAGCAGCGACGGGACGACGTACTTC. Translated: CASSDGTTYF.

This clone has more than one count but fewer than ten. The genes are TRBV6-1 and TRBJ2-7, with 10 bases fitting TRBD2. Germline V gives CDR1 MNHNS, CDR2 SASEGT. The V gene end was trimmed by 1 base and the J gene end by 0 bases; junction bases not matched to a gene: 0. CDR3 length: 15 residues. Written as DNA, the CDR3 is TGTGCCAGCAGTGAAGGACTAGCGGGCTCCTACGAGCAGTACTTC. Residues: CASSEGLAGSYEQYF.

The V gene is TRBV18, the J gene TRBJ1-1, with TRBD1 matching over 9 bases. Germline CDR1 reads KGHSH; CDR2 reads LQKENI. The CDR3 spans 15 residues. Trimming took 2 bases from V and 2 from J; bases not matched to a gene: 3. CDR3 sequence: CASSPTGGRNTEAFF. As DNA, the CDR3 is TGTGCCAGCTCACCAACAGGGGGCCGTAACACTGAAGCTTTCTTT.

The chain has TRBV19 and TRBJ1-2, with 7 bases that match TRBD1. The junction had 4 bases not matched to a gene; V was cut back by 5 bases and J by 7 bases. This CDR3 has 12 residues. Germline V gene sequence: CDR1 LNHDA, CDR2 SQIVND (reference sequence). The CDR3 loop is CASSVAGGGYTF. In nucleotides, the CDR3 is TGTGCCAGTAGTGTGGCAGGGGGTGGCTACACCTTC. The full variable domain, its missing parts supplied by reference TRBV19 and TRBJ1-2, is DGGITQSPKYLFRKEGQNVTLSCEQNLNHDAMYWYRQDPGQGLRLIYYSQIVNDFQKGDIAEGYSVSREKKESFPLTVTSAQKNPTAFYLCASSVAGGGYTFGSGTRLTVV.

This chain connects TRBV7-2 to TRBJ2-3; D is tentatively TRBD1 or TRBD2 (5 bases each). The CDR3 contains 14 residues. Germline V CDR1 and CDR2: SGHTA, FQGNSA. V was clipped by 4 bases and J by 1 base, with 9 bases between them. The CDR3 reads CASSSRGRTDTQYF. DNA of the CDR3: TGTGCCAGCAGCTCTCGGGGCCGCACAGATACGCAGTATTTT.

The chain combines TRBV15 with TRBJ2-7; maybe TRBD2 (6 bases). Deletions cut 3 bases from V and 1 base from J, with 13 bases between. CDR1 LNHNV and CDR2 YYDKDF come from the germline V gene (reference sequence). There are 15 residues in the CDR3. DNA of the CDR3: TGTGCCACCAGCAGGGAGGGAGAAGGATCCTACGAGCAGTACTTC. It specifies CATSREGEGSYEQYF. The full variable domain, its missing parts supplied by reference TRBV15 and TRBJ2-7, is DAMVIQNPRYQVTQFGKPVTLSCSQTLNHNVMYWYQQKSSQAPKLLFHYYDKDFNNEADTPDNFQSRRPNTSFCFLDIRSPGLGDTAMYLCATSREGEGSYEQYFGPGTRLTVT.